The source of this T cell receptor beta chain is a study of T-cell memory formation after mild COVID-19. Study-wide background: Largely donor-specific sequence clusters came from a couple of donors.

TCRdb processed the 5' RACE reads anew with MiXCR; each CDR3 protein has one entry. The top ten hold around 9.2% of the sample, which has 500,000 to 650,000 distinct CDR3 sequences, approximately 21% seen once. The sample comprised PBMCs or a T cell subset sorted from them (not recorded which). This receptor was obtained from an adult woman who had mild COVID-19 (a few samples of this study predate the infection). Cell type and time point are not known.

The CDR3 bases are TGTGCCAGCAGTTTATCATTGAGTAGCGGGAGCTACGAGCAGTACTTC. As protein: CASSLSLSSGSYEQYF. The chain has TRBV27 and TRBJ2-7; 9 positions match TRBD2. There are 16 residues in the CDR3. From germline, CDR1 is MNHEY and CDR2 SMNVEV (reference sequence). Trimming cost V 0 bases and J 3 bases; bases outside gene matches: 6.